This entry concerns a single TCR beta chain. Its antigen is currently unknown. CD8+ and CD4+ blood T cells underwent TCR beta sequencing. The CD8+ and CD4+ T cells were negatively isolated, with the TEMRA cells enriched by FACS. Germline assignment: CDR1 PRHDT and CDR2 FYEKMQ (reference sequence). With 5 bases removed from V and 6 bases from J, the gap between germline ends came to 22 bases. This CDR3 is 16 amino acids long. This entry is derived from a study of CD8 T cells in Susac syndrome. Findings and limits, study-wide: By the study's own acknowledgment, its TCR sequencing and HLA analysis included relatively few individuals.

Random hexamers were used to reverse transcribe an amount of roughly 0.45 to 1 ug RNA. Coverage of TCR beta CDR3 amplification by immunoSEQ multiplex PCR extended to 54 Vbeta and 13 Jbeta. TCRdb called the immunoSEQ multiplex PCR reads again in MiXCR, with one record for every CDR3 protein. The sample lists 160,000 or so distinct CDR3 sequences; about 94% were seen once. Source material: CD8+ T cells from PBMCs. The chain combines TRBV13 with TRBJ2-5, with D perhaps TRBD2 (6 bases). This clonotype originated in a human donor with multiple sclerosis. CDR3 coding DNA: TGTGCCAGCAGCCCCCCAGGCGGGGAACCAAAGAAGACCCAGTACTTC. Translation: CASSPPGGEPKKTQYF.